This T cell receptor (beta chain) was captured by sequencing in a study of blood T cell repertoires in COVID-19. Produced via immunoSEQ multiplex PCR; TCRdb's table is partial and in-frame only. Among some 200,000 clones listed, about 90% were seen once. Sequences were obtained from peripheral blood. The TCR originated in a man aged 18 to 30 with active or convalescent COVID-19.

CDR3 in DNA: TGTGCCAGCAGCTTAGTTGGACTACTGAACACTGAAGCTTTCTTT. Protein: CASSLVGLLNTEAFF. V is TRBV11-2 and J is TRBJ1-1, with D unresolved. Germline CDR1 SGHAT, CDR2 FQNNGV. The CDR3 totals 15 residues. The germline V and J ends were trimmed by 1 base and 0 bases, with 9 bases remaining between them.